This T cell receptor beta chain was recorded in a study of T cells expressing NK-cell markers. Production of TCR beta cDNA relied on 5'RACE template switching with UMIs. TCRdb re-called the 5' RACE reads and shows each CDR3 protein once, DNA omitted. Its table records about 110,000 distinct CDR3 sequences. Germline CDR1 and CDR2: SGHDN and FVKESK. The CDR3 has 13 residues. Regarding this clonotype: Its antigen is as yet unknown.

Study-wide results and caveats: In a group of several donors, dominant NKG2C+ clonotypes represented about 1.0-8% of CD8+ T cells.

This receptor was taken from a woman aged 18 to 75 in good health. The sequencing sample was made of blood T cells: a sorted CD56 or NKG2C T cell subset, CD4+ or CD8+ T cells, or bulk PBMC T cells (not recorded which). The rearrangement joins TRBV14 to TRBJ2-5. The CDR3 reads CASSHLAQETQYF.